These 16 T cell receptor beta chains were sequenced from one sample in a study of Graves' ophthalmopathy and Graves' hyperthyroidism. RNA transcripts were the template, and TCR beta CDR3 regions were amplified from them. Second-round multiplex PCR came after a first-round RT-PCR that employed HTBI primers. TCRdb called the multiplex PCR reads again in MiXCR, with one record for every CDR3 protein. The sample records around 600,000 distinct CDR3 sequences, about 38% being singletons. Sequenced material: peripheral blood. These TCRs come from an adult man with Graves' ophthalmopathy.

This chain links TRBV29-1 with TRBJ1-1, with D hard to call. The CDR3 loop spans 11 amino acids. The V end lost 7 bases, the J end lost 5 bases, and 11 bases lay between the germline ends. The germline gives CDR1 SQVTM, CDR2 ANQGSEA. CDR3 loop: CSGRTETEAFF. The CDR3 bases are TGCAGCGGCCGGACTGAAACTGAAGCTTTCTTT.

The chain has TRBV29-1 and TRBJ2-6; no definite D call. Germline V gene sequence: CDR1 SQVTM, CDR2 ANQGSEA. The CDR3 consists of 11 residues. The V and J ends lost 8 bases and 2 bases respectively, with 4 bases between them. This CDR3 reads CSPAGANVLTF. As DNA, the CDR3 is TGCAGCCCCGCTGGGGCCAACGTCCTGACTTTC. Based on the CDR3 plus reference TRBV29-1 and TRBJ2-6, the full variable domain is SAVISQKPSRDICQRGTSLTIQCQVDSQVTMMFWYRQQPGQSLTLIATANQGSEATYESGFVIDKFPISRPNLTFSTLTVSNMSPEDSSIYLCSPAGANVLTFGAGSRLTVL.

The chain links TRBV29-1 to TRBJ2-1, with 9 bases matching TRBD1. The CDR3 is 14 residues long. Germline CDR1 is SQVTM and CDR2 is ANQGSEA. Unmatched junction bases numbered 10, after V lost 6 bases and J lost 7 bases. The CDR3 sequence is CSVAGQGQGNEQFF. CDR3 sequence (DNA): TGCAGCGTGGCGGGACAGGGTCAGGGAAATGAGCAGTTCTTC.

This clonotype was observed a single time. The chain has TRBV6-1 and TRBJ2-3; 10 positions match TRBD2. The CDR3 has 14 residues. Germline loops: CDR1 MNHNS, CDR2 SASEGT. Germline trimming cut 4 bases from V and 4 bases from J; bases unmatched to any gene: 2. In DNA, the CDR3 is TGTGCCAGCAGTGCCAGCGGGAGGGCAGATACGCAGTATTTT. Translation gives CASSASGRADTQYF.

In this sample, this clonotype turned up a few times. This chain uses TRBV7-9 with TRBJ2-5; 9 bases map to TRBD1. The CDR3 runs 16 residues. Per the germline V gene, CDR1 is SEHNR and CDR2 is FQNEAQ (reference sequence). Unmatched junction bases numbered 6, after V lost 1 base and J lost 3 bases. CDR3 DNA: TGTGCCAGCAGCTTAGTTGTGACAGGGGGAGAAGAGACCCAGTACTTC. Amino acid sequence: CASSLVVTGGEETQYF.

Comments on this clonotype: A read error may be the cause here, since a much bigger clone is one base away. The chain recombines TRBV5-1 with TRBJ1-1; D may be TRBD1 (6 bases). Germline CDR1 and CDR2: SGHRS and YFSETQ. The CDR3 sequence is 15 residues long. Trimming pared 3 bases from V and 9 bases from J, leaving 21 bases between. CDR3 coding DNA: TGCGCCAGCAGCTCCAAGACCGGGACACAGGTCAAAGCTTTCTTT. Amino acid sequence: CASSSKTGTQVKAFF.

To note about this clonotype: With a much larger clone just one base away, this may be a read error. The rearrangement joins TRBV6-5 to TRBJ1-2, with D perhaps TRBD1 (5 bases). The CDR3 sequence is 14 residues long. The germline V gene has CDR1 MNHEY and CDR2 SVGAGI. The V end lost 7 bases, the J end lost 4 bases, and 16 bases lay between the germline ends. The CDR3 here is CASNYGTSGYGYTF. The CDR3 DNA reads as TGTGCCAGCAATTATGGGACCTCCGGCTATGGCTACACCTTC.

The CDR3 DNA follows: TGCAGCGCCAGGGGGCTAGCGGGAGGGCAAGAGACCCAGTACTTC. This gives the protein CSARGLAGGQETQYF. The rearrangement uses TRBV29-1 and TRBJ2-5; TRBD2 aligns across 12 bases. Trimming took 7 bases from V and 2 from J; bases not matched to a gene: 8. This CDR3 comprises 15 residues. Germline V CDR1 and CDR2: SQVTM, ANQGSEA.

Ten or more counts support this clonotype. The chain has TRBV29-1 and TRBJ2-5; a possible D gene is TRBD2 (5 bases). V was trimmed by 2 bases and J by 0 bases, leaving 10 bases between them. This CDR3 region has 14 residues. Germline V gene lookup returns CDR1 SQVTM and CDR2 ANQGSEA. The CDR3 loop reads CSVETPGDQETQYF. In DNA, the CDR3 is TGCAGCGTTGAAACCCCCGGGGACCAAGAGACCCAGTACTTC. The full variable domain, its missing parts supplied by reference TRBV29-1 and TRBJ2-5, is SAVISQKPSRDICQRGTSLTIQCQVDSQVTMMFWYRQQPGQSLTLIATANQGSEATYESGFVIDKFPISRPNLTFSTLTVSNMSPEDSSIYLCSVETPGDQETQYFGPGTRLLVL.

This clonotype was seen at least ten times. CDR3 residues: CASSRVYQETQYF. The CDR3 DNA follows: TGCGCCAGCAGCCGGGTGTACCAAGAGACCCAGTACTTC. The rearrangement joins TRBV4-3 to TRBJ2-5; D unresolved. Germline-derived CDR1 and CDR2 are LGHNA and YSLEER. The ends were cut back, 4 bases at V and 0 bases at J, with 6 bases in the middle. The CDR3 consists of 13 residues.

Details on this clonotype: This may stem from a read error, because a much larger clone lies one nucleotide away. The gene calls are TRBV7-9 and TRBJ1-1; 7 bases fit TRBD1. The CDR3 is 13 residues long. Germline assignment: CDR1 SEHNR and CDR2 FQNEAQ (reference sequence). The DNA of the CDR3 is TGCGCCAGCAACCAACTCGGGACAGTTGAAGCTTTCTTT. This codes for CASNQLGTVEAFF.

This clonotype was recorded many times. The chain links TRBV13 to TRBJ2-7, with TRBD1 as a possible D gene (6 bases). The CDR3 consists of 17 residues. The V end was cut by 0 bases, the J end by 4 bases, with 19 bases between. Germline V gives CDR1 PRHDT, CDR2 FYEKMQ (reference sequence). In DNA form, the CDR3 reads TGTGCCAGCAGCTTAGGGCTACAGGTGTTTCAGGGGTACGAGCAGTACTTC. The encoded protein is CASSLGLQVFQGYEQYF.

This clonotype was seen ten or more times. V and J are TRBV4-1 and TRBJ1-4; D is ambiguous. Trimming pared 1 base from V and 8 bases from J, leaving 8 bases between. The CDR3 runs 13 residues. Germline CDR1 and CDR2: MGHRA and YSYEKL. This CDR3 reads CASSQAVGEKLFF. The CDR3 nucleotides read TGCGCCAGCAGCCAAGCGGTGGGGGAAAAACTGTTTTTT.

Ten or more counts support this clonotype. The rearrangement joins TRBV9 to TRBJ1-3; D is perhaps TRBD1 (6 bases). Between the trimmed V and J ends, which lost 3 bases and 0 bases, there was a span of 10 bases. The V gene's germline CDR1 is SGDLS and CDR2 YYNGEE. The CDR3 runs to 15 residues. CDR3 nucleotide sequence: TGTGCCAGCAGCGACAGGGTGAGCTCTGGAAACACCATATATTTT. It yields the protein CASSDRVSSGNTIYF.

To note about this clonotype: This could be a read error, since a much larger clone is one nucleotide away. This chain joins TRBV7-8 and TRBJ1-1, with a tentative D call TRBD1 (5 bases). There are 14 residues in the CDR3. Germline CDR1 SGHVS, CDR2 FQNEAQ. CDR3 nucleotide sequence: TGTGTCAGCAGCACACGGACACTAAACACTGAAGCTTTCTTT. It translates to CVSSTRTLNTEAFF.

The chain couples TRBV12-3 or TRBV12-4 to TRBJ1-2; 7 bases align to TRBD1. This CDR3 comprises 14 residues. Germline trimming cut 6 bases from V and 2 bases from J; bases unmatched to any gene: 6. CDR3 DNA: TGTGCCAGCAGGGGGGGGACAGAGAACTATGGCTACACCTTC. It is translated as CASRGGTENYGYTF.